Listed here are 16 T cell receptor beta chains from one sample, sequenced in a study of T cells in Graves' hyperthyroidism and ophthalmopathy. The TCR beta CDR3 regions underwent amplification using RNA transcripts as the source. Researchers ran a first-round RT-PCR on the TCR CDR3 using the HTBI primer set. TCRdb used MiXCR to reprocess the multiplex PCR reads, holding one entry per CDR3 protein. The sample has 620,000 or so distinct CDR3 sequences; approximately 15% are singletons. The specimen sequenced was blood. The receptors here all came from a woman aged 50 to 65 with Graves' ophthalmopathy.

The rearrangement uses TRBV5-1 and TRBJ2-1; 8 bases are shared with TRBD1. Germline V CDR1 and CDR2: SGHRS, YFSETQ. The CDR3 is made up of 12 amino acids. The V and J ends lost 3 bases and 9 bases, in that order; junction bases with no gene match: 2. The DNA of the CDR3 is TGCGCCAGCAGCTGGGGGACAGGTGAGCAGTTCTTC. The encoded protein is CASSWGTGEQFF.

This chain joins TRBV6-2 or TRBV6-3 and TRBJ2-1; 12 positions agree with TRBD2. The CDR3 contains 14 residues. Germline trimming cut 5 bases from V and 9 bases from J; bases unmatched to any gene: 5. Germline V gene sequence: CDR1 MNHEY, CDR2 SVGEGT. DNA of the CDR3: TGTGCCAGCAGTCGGACTAGCGGGGACGGTGAGCAGTTCTTC. It translates to CASSRTSGDGEQFF.

This clonotype was found many times. V is TRBV5-1 and J is TRBJ2-7; D is perhaps TRBD1 (6 bases). The CDR3 extends over 14 amino acids. The germline V gene has CDR1 SGHRS and CDR2 YFSETQ. The ends were cut back, 0 bases at V and 3 bases at J, with 10 bases in the middle. DNA of the CDR3: TGCGCCAGCAGCTTGGATGGGGGCCTCTACGAGCAGTACTTC. It codes for CASSLDGGLYEQYF. The full variable domain, its missing parts supplied by reference TRBV5-1 and TRBJ2-7, is KAGVTQTPRYLIKTRGQQVTLSCSPISGHRSVSWYQQTPGQGLQFLFEYFSETQRNKGNFPGRFSGRQFSNSRSEMNVSTLELGDSALYLCASSLDGGLYEQYFGPGTRLTVT.

At least ten counts were recorded for this clonotype. The V gene is TRBV6-2 or TRBV6-3, the J gene TRBJ2-7; TRBD2 aligns across 10 bases. CDR1 MNHEY and CDR2 SVGEGT come from the germline V gene. J lost 2 bases, V lost 5 bases, and 3 bases had no gene match. There are 14 residues in the CDR3. This CDR3 is CASSISGRAYEQYF. The CDR3 DNA reads as TGTGCCAGCAGTATCAGCGGGAGGGCCTACGAGCAGTACTTC.

This clonotype has at least ten counts. This chain connects TRBV5-1 to TRBJ2-3; D might be TRBD1 or TRBD2, each matching 5 bases. CDR1 SGHRS and CDR2 YFSETQ come from the germline V gene. This CDR3 is 15 amino acids long. V was shortened by 3 bases and J by 2 bases, with 13 bases between the two germline ends. CDR3 in DNA: TGCGCCAGCAGCTGGAATAAAGGGACCACAGATACGCAGTATTTT. This codes for CASSWNKGTTDTQYF.

This clonotype was recorded a few times. The chain employs TRBV7-2 and TRBJ1-5; possible D gene TRBD1, 5 bases. Per the germline V gene, CDR1 is SGHTA and CDR2 is FQGNSA. This CDR3 region has 16 residues. V was cut by 1 base and J by 5 bases, with 15 bases left in between. The CDR3 nucleotides are TGTGCCAGCAGCTTAGACGGCAGGGCTTCTTATCAGCCCCAGCATTTT. Its translation is CASSLDGRASYQPQHF.

This clonotype was counted many times. The chain couples TRBV27 to TRBJ2-3, with a weak D call TRBD2 (6 bases). Germline values: CDR1 MNHEY, CDR2 SMNVEV (reference sequence). Trimming shortened V by 8 bases and J by 5 bases, and 20 bases separated the two germline ends. The CDR3 is made up of 15 amino acids. The CDR3: CASRSGRESRDTQYF. CDR3 bases: TGTGCCAGCCGCTCCGGACGGGAGTCGAGAGATACGCAGTATTTT.

The V and J genes are TRBV4-2 and TRBJ2-7, with D uncertain. V lost 5 bases and J 4 bases, leaving 12 bases between the germline ends. The CDR3 runs to 13 residues. Germline V lookup: CDR1 LGHNA, CDR2 YNFKEQ. The DNA of the CDR3 is TGTGCCAGCAGCGAAACCGGAATGTACGAGCAGTACTTC. It is translated as CASSETGMYEQYF.

This clonotype occurred a few times. The chain uses TRBV9 and TRBJ2-3, with TRBD1 identical over 10 bases. The trim removed 1 base at V and 5 bases at J, leaving 7 bases unmatched. The CDR3 runs 16 residues. Germline assignment: CDR1 SGDLS and CDR2 YYNGEE. CDR3 sequence: CASSVPRTGGIDTQYF. The DNA of the CDR3 is TGTGCCAGCAGCGTACCCCGGACAGGGGGTATAGATACGCAGTATTTT. The full variable domain, with the rest looked up from reference TRBV9 and TRBJ2-3, is DSGVTQTPKHLITATGQRVTLRCSPRSGDLSVYWYQQSLDQGLQFLIQYYNGEERAKGNILERFSAQQFPDLHSELNLSSLELGDSALYFCASSVPRTGGIDTQYFGPGTRLTVL.

This clonotype was counted ten times or more. The rearrangement joins TRBV7-2 to TRBJ2-1, with 10 bases fitting TRBD2. The CDR3 runs 19 residues. Germline CDR1 reads SGHTA; CDR2 reads FQGNSA. V was pared by 2 bases and J by 4 bases, with 14 bases of the junction left unmatched. This CDR3 is CASSLRASGRSGWYNEQFF. The CDR3, as DNA: TGTGCCAGCAGCTTACGGGCTAGCGGGAGAAGTGGGTGGTACAATGAGCAGTTCTTC.

This clonotype was picked up a small number of times. The CDR3 DNA reads TGTGCCAGCAGCGTAGAACAGGGAGACCGGGAGACCCAGTACTTC. Amino acids: CASSVEQGDRETQYF. This chain links TRBV9 with TRBJ2-5, with D perhaps TRBD1 (6 bases). Per germline, CDR1 SGDLS and CDR2 YYNGEE. V was trimmed by 0 bases and J by 5 bases, leaving 14 bases between them. The CDR3 has 15 amino acids. Using reference TRBV9 and TRBJ2-5 for the parts outside the CDR3, the full variable domain is DSGVTQTPKHLITATGQRVTLRCSPRSGDLSVYWYQQSLDQGLQFLIQYYNGEERAKGNILERFSAQQFPDLHSELNLSSLELGDSALYFCASSVEQGDRETQYFGPGTRLLVL.

Regarding this clonotype: Germline and junction disagree at one end, which may indicate a read error. The rearrangement uses TRBV4-3 and TRBJ1-2; D is undetermined. CDR1 and CDR2 (germline): LGHNA, YSLEER. CDR3 size: 15 residues. For the CDR3, the DNA is TGCGCCAGTAGCCCAACAAATTTAGCTGACTATGGCTACGCCTTC. This codes for CASSPTNLADYGYAF.

This clonotype showed up just once. This chain uses TRBV27 with TRBJ2-3, with D possibly being TRBD2 (5 bases). V lost 5 bases, J lost 5 bases, and 14 bases lay in between. Germline assignment: CDR1 MNHEY and CDR2 SMNVEV (reference sequence). This CDR3 has 14 amino acids. The DNA of the CDR3 is TGTGCCAGCAGTCATAGAGGGAGAGGAGATACGCAGTATTTT. Its translation is CASSHRGRGDTQYF.

This chain links TRBV19 with TRBJ1-1, with D unclear. This CDR3 spans 14 amino acids. Trimming shortened V by 6 bases and J by 10 bases, and 21 bases separated the two germline ends. Per the germline V gene, CDR1 is LNHDA and CDR2 is SQIVND (reference sequence). The CDR3 reads CASSYQSGSKGAFF. The DNA for the CDR3 is TGTGCCAGTAGCTATCAATCGGGGAGTAAGGGAGCTTTCTTT.

DNA of the CDR3: TGTGCCAGCAGCAACGGACGCCTGGGTGAGCAGTTCTTC. Its protein is CASSNGRLGEQFF. The rearrangement uses TRBV6-2 or TRBV6-3 and TRBJ2-1; D uncertain. V lost 6 bases, J lost 9 bases, and 15 bases lay in between. Germline V CDR1 and CDR2: MNHEY, SVGEGT. CDR3 length: 13 residues.

This clonotype was seen only a few times. The rearrangement uses TRBV10-3 and TRBJ2-5; 14 positions match TRBD2. CDR1 is ENHRY, CDR2 SYGVKD, per germline. The CDR3 is made up of 16 amino acids. Losses at the gene ends were 6 bases for V and 1 base for J; bases not matched to a gene: 4. DNA of the CDR3: TGTGCCATCAGGATCGGGACTAGCGGGGGCCAAGAGACCCAGTACTTC. Translated: CAIRIGTSGGQETQYF.